This T cell receptor (beta chain) was profiled in a study of radiotherapy plus CTLA-4 blockade in lung cancer. With respect to this clone: Its cognate antigen is unknown.

Method: immunoSEQ multiplex PCR; TCRdb's copy keeps in-frame clones and lacks some. The data show around 30,000 clones, roughly 70% seen once. Findings and limits, study-wide: Subsequent to radiotherapy plus ipilimumab, tumor-derived TCR clones underwent expansion in blood.

The CDR3 contains 15 residues. With V trimmed by 4 bases and J by 1 base, 5 bases remained unmatched. From germline, CDR1 is LGHNA and CDR2 YSLEER. The sequencing used peripheral blood, collected from a patient treated with radiotherapy plus ipilimumab. This clonotype was sampled from a human donor with non-small cell lung cancer that progressed on radiotherapy plus ipilimumab. The rearrangement links TRBV4-3 to TRBJ2-5, with 8 bases lining up with TRBD2. CDR3 sequence reads: CASSPRLATQETQYF. The CDR3 DNA reads TGCGCCAGCAGCCCTAGACTAGCGACCCAAGAGACCCAGTACTTC.